Listed below are T cell receptor beta chains from one sample, sequenced in a study of HIV-infected patients and healthy controls. TCRdb recomputed calls from the 5' RACE reads with MiXCR, one row per CDR3 protein. The sample contains about 5,500 distinct CDR3 sequences, over 8% of which appear only once. Here the sequenced sample was blood, taken during antiretroviral therapy. Receptors originate from an adult with HIV infection. Both conserved end residues are part of each CDR3. Fields, in order: CDR3 protein, J gene, V gene, D gene. The D gene is left open where the match is weak.

CASSYLSTDTQYF | TRBJ2-3 | TRBV6-6 | .
CASSLATSGTDTQYF | TRBJ2-3 | TRBV28 | TRBD2
CASSFRQQVVSETQYF | TRBJ2-5 | TRBV7-2 | .
CASSSRTGVGYTF | TRBJ1-2 | TRBV7-2 | TRBD1
CASSSAGGRLPYEQYF | TRBJ2-7 | TRBV7-2 | .
CASSPDNGVVRQGNTIYF | TRBJ1-3 | TRBV5-1 | .
CASSWTGTGTGELFF | TRBJ2-2 | TRBV19 | TRBD1
CASSVGQGEYEQYF | TRBJ2-7 | TRBV7-2 | TRBD1
CASSPYLRAGNTEAFF | TRBJ1-1 | TRBV14 | .
CASSPGLAGARTDTQYF | TRBJ2-3 | TRBV7-9 | TRBD2
CASSSGWGGSYEQYF | TRBJ2-7 | TRBV6-5 | TRBD2
CASSTTWTDQETQYF | TRBJ2-5 | TRBV19 | .
CASRGALGNTEAFF | TRBJ1-1 | TRBV5-5 | .
CASRTGGSDTEAFF | TRBJ1-1 | TRBV6-6 | TRBD1
CASSPPSYNSPLHF | TRBJ1-6 | TRBV4-2 | .
CSVDRNTEAFF | TRBJ1-1 | TRBV29-1 | .
CASTYRDRQPQHF | TRBJ1-5 | TRBV12-3/TRBV12-4 | .